This passage covers 32 T cell receptor beta chains from one sample sequenced in a study of blood T cell repertoires in COVID-19. TCRdb's copy holds only in-frame clones and misses some; the assay was immunoSEQ multiplex PCR. Of about 130,000 clones listed, about 83% are singletons. Sequenced: peripheral blood. The receptors stem from a man in his sixties with acute or convalescent COVID-19.

The gene calls are TRBV28 and TRBJ2-7, with 7 positions matching TRBD1. The CDR3 sequence is 14 residues long. Germline lookup yields CDR1 MDHEN and CDR2 SYDVKM. J was trimmed by 6 bases and V by 3 bases; bases with no gene match: 8. Written as DNA, the CDR3 is TGTGCCAGCAGTTTCCCTATGACAGGGTTCGAGCAGTACTTC. Amino acid sequence: CASSFPMTGFEQYF.

The gene calls are TRBV5-1 and TRBJ2-6; a possible D gene is TRBD1 (6 bases). The length of the CDR3 is 15 residues. Germline V CDR1 and CDR2: SGHRS, YFSETQ. Trimming took 5 bases from V and 1 from J, leaving 10 bases between them. CDR3 sequence reads: CASRYRVSGANVLTF. CDR3 in DNA: TGCGCCAGCAGGTACAGGGTGTCTGGGGCCAACGTCCTGACTTTC.

This clone has more than one count but fewer than ten. This sequence joins TRBV24-1 and TRBJ2-2, with no clear D. The CDR3 extends over 14 amino acids. Germline V gene sequence: CDR1 KGHDR, CDR2 SFDVKD. V was trimmed by 1 base and J by 5 bases, leaving 7 bases between them. The CDR3: CATSDFRTTGELFF. The CDR3 coding sequence is TGTGCCACCAGTGATTTCCGCACAACCGGGGAGCTGTTTTTT.

This clone was seen only once. The chain combines TRBV30 with TRBJ2-5; D is possibly TRBD2 (6 bases). In germline, CDR1 is GTSNPN, CDR2 SVGIG (reference sequence). The CDR3 extends over 12 amino acids. V dropped 4 bases and J dropped 7 bases, with 13 bases sitting between them. The CDR3 sequence: CAWNGEVGTQYF. DNA of the CDR3: TGTGCCTGGAATGGGGAGGTCGGGACCCAGTACTTC.

Only a few counts were recorded for this clone. The same CDR3 can be traced to other DNA sequences in this sample. The chain combines TRBV5-1 with TRBJ2-5, with a weak D call TRBD2 (6 bases). Germline CDR1 SGHRS, CDR2 YFSETQ. The CDR3 has 14 amino acids. Trimming took off 1 base at V and 2 bases at J, with 9 bases between the two ends. The CDR3 reads CASSLTSSQETQYF. DNA for the CDR3: TGCGCCAGCAGCTTGACTAGCTCACAAGAGACCCAGTACTTC.

The count of this clone is one. The chain has TRBV19 and TRBJ1-1, with 9 bases lining up with TRBD1. The germline CDR1 and CDR2 sequences are LNHDA and SQIVND (reference sequence). The ends lost 3 bases at V and 1 base at J; junction bases unmatched: 6. This CDR3 region has 16 residues. The CDR3 DNA sequence: TGTGCCAGTAGTATCAGACAGGGGGTCGGGAACACTGAAGCTTTCTTT. The encoded protein is CASSIRQGVGNTEAFF.

The genes are TRBV2 and TRBJ1-2; no definite D call. CDR1 is SNHLY, CDR2 FYNNEI, per germline. Trimming left V 8 bases short and J 0 bases short, with 10 bases between. The CDR3 has 13 amino acids. The CDR3 here is CASLRIANYGYTF. The CDR3 region has the DNA TGTGCCAGCCTGCGGATAGCTAACTATGGCTACACCTTC.

This rearrangement joins TRBV10-3 to TRBJ1-1; 7 bases match TRBD1. CDR3 size: 13 residues. V dropped 11 bases and J dropped 4; count of bases not matched to a gene: 10. The germline CDR1 and CDR2 sequences are ENHRY and SYGVKD. CDR3 nucleotide sequence: TGTGCCTCGAATTCGGGACAGACCACTGAAGCTTTCTTT. The encoded protein is CASNSGQTTEAFF.

V gene TRBV13 combines with J gene TRBJ2-1; D may be TRBD2 (7 bases). The CDR3 is made up of 14 amino acids. The germline V and J ends were trimmed by 5 bases and 9 bases, with 17 bases remaining between them. Germline-derived CDR1 and CDR2 are PRHDT and FYEKMQ (reference sequence). DNA for the CDR3: TGTGCCAGCAGCCCTCGGACTAGGGGGGGTGAGCAGTTCTTC. It yields the protein CASSPRTRGGEQFF.

The chain couples TRBV5-1 to TRBJ2-3, with 10 bases lining up with TRBD2. Looked up from germline, CDR1 is SGHRS and CDR2 is YFSETQ. V trimming: 0 bases; J trimming: 5 bases; junction bases outside the gene matches: 3. The CDR3 spans 15 residues. CDR3 sequence (DNA): TGCGCCAGCAGCTTGGTAGCGGGAGGATTAGATACGCAGTATTTT. This gives the protein CASSLVAGGLDTQYF. The variable domain in full, completed from reference TRBV5-1 and TRBJ2-3, reads KAGVTQTPRYLIKTRGQQVTLSCSPISGHRSVSWYQQTPGQGLQFLFEYFSETQRNKGNFPGRFSGRQFSNSRSEMNVSTLELGDSALYLCASSLVAGGLDTQYFGPGTRLTVL.

The chain joins TRBV6-5 to TRBJ1-6; no reliable D call. V lost 7 bases to trimming and J lost 10 bases, with 17 bases between them. This CDR3 spans 14 amino acids. Germline V lookup: CDR1 MNHEY, CDR2 SVGAGI. The DNA for the CDR3 is TGTGCCAGCACCATCGGACGAGGGAAATCACCCCTCCACTTT. It is translated as CASTIGRGKSPLHF.

The chain couples TRBV4-2 to TRBJ1-2, with D unresolved. Germline CDR1 and CDR2: LGHNA and YNFKEQ. This CDR3 comprises 12 residues. V was cut by 1 base and J by 8 bases, with 8 bases left in between. The CDR3 sequence: CASSQGGRGYTF. DNA of the CDR3: TGTGCCAGCAGCCAAGGTGGGCGAGGCTACACCTTC.

The genes are TRBV7-9 and TRBJ2-7; tentative D call: TRBD2 (5 bases). The CDR3 has 16 residues. Trimming left V 4 bases short and J 1 base short, with 17 bases between. Germline V gene lookup returns CDR1 SEHNR and CDR2 FQNEAQ (reference sequence). The CDR3 nucleotides read TGTGCCAGCAGCTCCGCGGTGACTACCGTTTCCTACGAGCAGTACTTC. It encodes CASSSAVTTVSYEQYF.

The chain carries TRBV27 and TRBJ2-3; D gene uncertain. V dropped 3 bases and J dropped 4 bases, with 8 bases sitting between them. Germline V gene data show CDR1 as MNHEY and CDR2 as SMNVEV (reference sequence). This CDR3 contains 13 residues. CDR3 DNA: TGTGCCAGCAGTTTTGTAGACTCAGATACGCAGTATTTT. Translated: CASSFVDSDTQYF.

The J gene is TRBJ2-3, the V gene TRBV10-3; possibly TRBD1 for D (6 bases). CDR1 and CDR2 (germline): ENHRY, SYGVKD. Deletions cut 2 bases from V and 1 base from J, with 13 bases between. The CDR3 totals 16 residues. The CDR3 loop reads CAISEQQGRGTDTQYF. The CDR3 DNA is TGTGCCATCAGTGAGCAACAGGGTAGAGGCACAGATACGCAGTATTTT.

V gene TRBV18 combines with J gene TRBJ2-7; a possible D gene is TRBD1 (6 bases). CDR1 and CDR2 (germline): KGHSH, LQKENI. V was clipped by 6 bases and J by 6 bases, with 15 bases between them. There are 13 residues in the CDR3. CDR3 nucleotides: TGTGCCAGCTCCCCGGACAGTAGGGGCGAGCAGTACTTC. Its protein product is CASSPDSRGEQYF. Complete variable domain (other parts from reference TRBV18 and TRBJ2-7): NAGVMQNPRHLVRRRGQEARLRCSPMKGHSHVYWYRQLPEEGLKFMVYLQKENIIDESGMPKERFSAEFPKEGPSILRIQQVVRGDSAAYFCASSPDSRGEQYFGPGTRLTVT.

This chain connects TRBV19 to TRBJ2-2, with 9 bases that match TRBD2. With 3 bases clipped from V and 0 bases from J, the junction kept 5 bases outside the gene matches. The CDR3 runs 17 residues. Germline CDR1 and CDR2: LNHDA and SQIVND (reference sequence). In DNA, the CDR3 is TGTGCCAGTAGTATTTCGAGACTAGCGGCGAACACCGGGGAGCTGTTTTTT. Its protein product is CASSISRLAANTGELFF.

The chain couples TRBV6-1 to TRBJ2-5, with TRBD1 matching over 7 bases. Germline CDR1 is MNHNS and CDR2 is SASEGT. With 1 base clipped from V and 5 bases from J, the junction kept 19 bases outside the gene matches. CDR3 length: 19 residues. CDR3: CASSEVILASGTALETQYF. The DNA of the CDR3 is TGTGCCAGCAGTGAAGTTATATTGGCCTCGGGGACAGCTCTTGAGACCCAGTACTTC.

The V gene is TRBV15, the J gene TRBJ1-2; 9 positions agree with TRBD1. The CDR3 has 15 amino acids. Germline lookup yields CDR1 LNHNV and CDR2 YYDKDF (reference sequence). After removal of 6 bases from V and 6 bases from J, the junction contained 11 bases not matched to a gene. The CDR3 region has the DNA TGTGCCACCAGGGCCCGGGACAGGGTGTTCCATGGCTACACCTTC. Residues: CATRARDRVFHGYTF. Based on the CDR3 plus reference TRBV15 and TRBJ1-2, the full variable domain is DAMVIQNPRYQVTQFGKPVTLSCSQTLNHNVMYWYQQKSSQAPKLLFHYYDKDFNNEADTPDNFQSRRPNTSFCFLDIRSPGLGDTAMYLCATRARDRVFHGYTFGSGTRLTVV.

The chain joins TRBV18 to TRBJ2-3, with 9 positions matching TRBD2. The germline V gene has CDR1 KGHSH and CDR2 LQKENI. CDR3 length equals 16 residues. Germline trimming cut 4 bases from V and 5 bases from J; bases unmatched to any gene: 10. In DNA form, the CDR3 reads TGTGCCAGCTCACATAAACTAGCGGGCGGGGAAGATACGCAGTATTTT. Translating gives CASSHKLAGGEDTQYF.

The genes are TRBV25-1 and TRBJ2-7; a weak D match, TRBD1 (5 bases). The CDR3 contains 14 residues. The ends were cut back, 1 base at V and 3 bases at J, with 10 bases in the middle. Germline lookup yields CDR1 MGHDK and CDR2 SYGVNS. The DNA of the CDR3 is TGTGCCAGCAGTGAATTCGGTAGGGGCTACGAGCAGTACTTC. Residues: CASSEFGRGYEQYF.

This clone was seen only once. The chain employs TRBV5-1 and TRBJ2-1, with D unresolved. CDR1 and CDR2 (germline): SGHRS, YFSETQ. The CDR3 is made up of 14 amino acids. V lost 0 bases and J lost 10, with 14 bases in between. Written as DNA, the CDR3 is TGCGCCAGCAGCTTGGCAGCGACCCCCCAGGAGCAGTTCTTC. This gives the protein CASSLAATPQEQFF. Combining the CDR3 with reference TRBV5-1 and TRBJ2-1 gives the whole variable domain KAGVTQTPRYLIKTRGQQVTLSCSPISGHRSVSWYQQTPGQGLQFLFEYFSETQRNKGNFPGRFSGRQFSNSRSEMNVSTLELGDSALYLCASSLAATPQEQFFGPGTRLTVL.

The rearrangement joins TRBV5-4 to TRBJ2-7; TRBD1 aligns across 8 bases. The V segment lost 7 bases and the J segment 3 bases; nucleotides outside the gene matches: 9. CDR1 SGHNT and CDR2 YYREEE come from the germline V gene (reference sequence). This CDR3 has 14 residues. The DNA of the CDR3 is TGTGCCAGCGGCAAGGGACAGGCGAGCTACGAGCAGTACTTC. Its protein product is CASGKGQASYEQYF.

The rearrangement joins TRBV7-9 to TRBJ1-4; 8 bases are shared with TRBD1. This CDR3 is built from 13 residues. CDR1 is SEHNR, CDR2 FQNEAQ, per germline (reference sequence). The J segment lost 7 bases and the V segment lost 5 bases, leaving 3 bases of the junction unmatched. The CDR3 DNA reads TGTGCCAGCAGCCTTGACAGGGGTGAAAAACTGTTTTTT. This sequence encodes CASSLDRGEKLFF.

This clone was seen only a few times. V usage is TRBV5-1 and J usage is TRBJ1-3, with D uncertain. This CDR3 has 16 residues. V shed 4 bases and J shed 0 bases, with 14 bases lying between them. Germline CDR1 is SGHRS and CDR2 is YFSETQ. The DNA of the CDR3 is TGCGCCAGCAGCCCAGAAATCTACTACTCTGGAAACACCATATATTTT. It encodes CASSPEIYYSGNTIYF.

The chain employs TRBV18 and TRBJ2-5; TRBD1 is a possible D gene (5 bases). Trimming stripped 3 bases from V and 4 bases from J, with 9 bases between. The CDR3 contains 13 residues. The germline CDR1 and CDR2 sequences are KGHSH and LQKENI. This chain's CDR3 is CASSPGQAETQYF. In nucleotides, the CDR3 is TGTGCCAGCTCACCGGGGCAGGCAGAGACCCAGTACTTC.

The rearrangement joins TRBV11-2 to TRBJ1-1; TRBD1 might be the D (5 bases). The germline V gene has CDR1 SGHAT and CDR2 FQNNGV. The CDR3 sequence is 15 residues long. V was shortened by 4 bases and J by 7 bases, with 19 bases between the two germline ends. CDR3 amino acids: CASSWSRVSSGEAFF. As DNA, the CDR3 is TGTGCCAGCAGCTGGAGCAGGGTGTCTTCTGGTGAAGCTTTCTTT.

Concerning this clone itself: Other DNA sequences in the same sample also yield this CDR3. The chain is built from TRBV19 and TRBJ2-1, with D possibly matching TRBD2 (5 bases). The CDR3 spans 15 residues. Germline V lookup: CDR1 LNHDA, CDR2 SQIVND (reference sequence). V was shortened by 2 bases and J by 0 bases, with 8 bases between the two germline ends. The CDR3 here is CASSISGSSYNEQFF. The CDR3 DNA is TGTGCCAGTAGTATAAGTGGGAGCTCCTACAATGAGCAGTTCTTC.

J is TRBJ2-7 and V is TRBV27; D unresolved. Germline CDR1 MNHEY, CDR2 SMNVEV (reference sequence). Trimming took off 8 bases at V and 4 bases at J, with 24 bases between the two ends. The CDR3 spans 16 residues. CDR3 region: CASAGSAGQALYEQYF. The CDR3 DNA is TGTGCCAGCGCTGGCTCGGCAGGTCAGGCTTTGTACGAGCAGTACTTC.

J is TRBJ2-2 and V is TRBV25-1; 7 bases line up with TRBD2. The CDR3 sequence is 15 residues long. Germline lookup yields CDR1 MGHDK and CDR2 SYGVNS. The ends lost 3 bases at V and 2 bases at J; junction bases unmatched: 3. This CDR3 is CASSETSKNTGELFF. CDR3 nucleotides: TGTGCCAGCAGTGAGACTAGCAAAAACACCGGGGAGCTGTTTTTT.

The chain carries TRBV6-5 and TRBJ1-2; 7 positions match TRBD1. CDR1 MNHEY and CDR2 SVGAGI come from the germline V gene. Trimming at V came to 5 bases and at J to 2 bases, leaving 2 bases not matched to a gene. The length of the CDR3 is 13 residues. The CDR3 DNA follows: TGTGCCAGCAGTCCGGGACAGAACTATGGCTACACCTTC. Its translation is CASSPGQNYGYTF.

This clone occurred once. The chain links TRBV28 to TRBJ1-2; D remains unclear. The CDR3 spans 12 residues. Germline V gene sequence: CDR1 MDHEN, CDR2 SYDVKM. V was pared by 7 bases and J by 0 bases, with 6 bases between. The CDR3: CASIGANYGYTF. The CDR3 DNA follows: TGTGCCAGCATTGGAGCTAACTATGGCTACACCTTC.